This is a list of T cell receptor beta chains from one sample in a study of blood T cells in healthy people across ages. TCRdb reanalysed the 5' RACE reads using MiXCR and keeps one entry per CDR3 protein. The table lists hundreds of thousands of distinct CDR3 sequences, around 48% of them singletons, with about an eighth in the top ten. Material for sequencing was blood. The receptors were sampled from a man aged 25 to 45 in good health. CDR3s include the opening cysteine and the closing phenylalanine or tryptophan. D genes are given only for firm matches. Rows may omit the clone size; those that give it use once, few, many or a size class.

D | J | V | size | CDR3 | DNA
TRBD1 | TRBJ1-6 | TRBV5-4 | few | CASSLIPDRDNSPLHF | TGTGCCAGCAGCTTGATTCCCGACAGGGATAATTCACCCCTCCACTTT
NA | TRBJ2-5 | TRBV6-2/TRBV6-3 | NA | CASSYSSRPYQETQYF | TGTGCCAGCAGTTACAGCTCCCGCCCGTACCAAGAGACCCAGTACTTC
NA | TRBJ1-4 | TRBV10-3 | few | CAISERSNEKLFF | TGTGCCATCAGTGAAAGGAGTAATGAAAAACTGTTTTTT
TRBD1 | TRBJ1-5 | TRBV12-3/TRBV12-4 | once | CASSLWRQGDQPQHF | TGTGCCAGCAGTTTATGGCGGCAGGGGGATCAGCCCCAGCATTTT
NA | TRBJ2-5 | TRBV5-1 | NA | CASSPDLGETQYF | TGCGCCAGCAGCCCCGATTTGGGCGAGACCCAGTACTTC
NA | TRBJ2-3 | TRBV9 | NA | CASSVPRGGAEDTQYF | TGTGCCAGCAGCGTACCCCGAGGAGGGGCTGAAGATACGCAGTATTTT
NA | TRBJ1-2 | TRBV5-1 | once | CASSPVTGGMEGYTF | TGCGCCAGCAGCCCAGTGACGGGGGGTATGGAGGGCTACACCTTC
NA | TRBJ1-1 | TRBV18 | NA | CASSPPAGNTEAFF | TGTGCCAGCTCACCACCGGCGGGGAACACTGAAGCTTTCTTT
NA | TRBJ1-2 | TRBV7-2 | NA | CASSPGGINYGYTF | TGTGCCAGCAGCCCGGGAGGGATCAACTATGGCTACACCTTC
NA | TRBJ2-7 | TRBV7-9 | many | CASSLDLGAYEQYF | TGTGCCAGCAGCTTAGATCTGGGGGCCTACGAGCAGTACTTC
NA | TRBJ2-4 | TRBV27 | NA | CASRGQGAKNIQYF | TGTGCCAGCCGCGGGCAGGGGGCCAAAAACATTCAGTACTTC
NA | TRBJ1-5 | TRBV12-3/TRBV12-4 | NA | CASSWSSYSNQPQHF | TGTGCCAGCAGTTGGTCCTCCTATAGCAATCAGCCCCAGCATTTT
NA | TRBJ2-3 | TRBV4-3 | NA | CASSQDNQRSDTQYF | TGCGCCAGCAGCCAAGATAACCAGCGGAGCGATACGCAGTATTTT
NA | TRBJ2-3 | TRBV6-6 | NA | CASSYSWVASGTDTQYF | TGTGCCAGCAGTTACTCGTGGGTCGCTAGCGGCACAGATACGCAGTATTTT
TRBD1 | TRBJ2-7 | TRBV5-1 | few | CASSEGATQYF | TGCGCCAGCAGTGAGGGGGCGACGCAGTACTTC
TRBD1 | TRBJ1-6 | TRBV27 | NA | CASSAGQSNSPLHF | TGTGCCAGCAGTGCGGGACAGTCTAATTCACCCCTCCACTTT
NA | TRBJ2-1 | TRBV15 | NA | CATSRDGSVRFF | TGTGCCACCAGCAGAGATGGTAGCGTACGGTTCTTC
TRBD1 | TRBJ2-1 | TRBV4-1 | few | CASSLQVQGDYEQFF | TGCGCCAGCAGCCTACAGGTGCAGGGGGATTATGAGCAGTTCTTC
NA | TRBJ2-4 | TRBV2 | NA | CASSPEYSAEQYF | TGTGCCAGCAGTCCCGAGTACAGCGCTGAGCAGTACTTC
TRBD1 | TRBJ2-1 | TRBV25-1 | few | CASSVSGQGYNEQFF | TGTGCCAGCAGTGTTTCGGGACAGGGCTACAATGAGCAGTTCTTC